This entry features one T cell receptor beta chain sequence. This entry is derived from a study of blood T cell repertoires in COVID-19. The overall study: The study drew acute and convalescent COVID-19 samples from the United States, Italy and Spain. PBMCs, B-cell-depleted T cells, or T cells provided the cDNA or gDNA that made up the material.

V gave up 5 bases and J gave up 1 base; unmatched junction bases: 7. The CDR3 runs 15 residues. Germline V gene data show CDR1 as LNHDA and CDR2 as SQIVND (reference sequence). Study processing details: Scientists estimated how many nucleated cells there were by amplifying reference gene primers. The data were produced by immunoSEQ multiplex PCR, yet TCRdb's version contains in-frame clones alone and is incomplete. The V and J calls and clone size are taken from that table; D and trimming were inferred from the DNA. The sample gives some 240,000 clones, 75% to 90% of which show up once; approximately 5.2% is in the top ten.

The material sequenced was peripheral blood. This TCR came from an older woman with COVID-19, enrolled during active disease. V gene TRBV19 combines with J gene TRBJ2-7; TRBD1 agrees at 8 bases. CDR3 region: CASSSPGQASYEQYF. The CDR3 DNA reads TGTGCCAGTAGTTCCCCGGGACAGGCATCCTACGAGCAGTACTTC.